This TCR beta chain was sequenced in a study of blood T cell repertoires in COVID-19. About the study: Nucleic acid was either cDNA or gDNA, and it came from T cells, B-cell-depleted T cells, or PBMCs.

This clone has just a few counts. The CDR3 loop spans 15 amino acids. With 3 bases removed from V and 6 bases from J, the gap between germline ends came to 12 bases. Germline values: CDR1 LNHDA, CDR2 SQIVND (reference sequence). TCRdb keeps only in-frame clones here, not all; method: immunoSEQ multiplex PCR. This table holds a few hundred thousand clones, roughly 89% found once. The gene calls are TRBV19 and TRBJ1-6; D remains ambiguous. The TCR originated in a middle-aged woman who had recovered from COVID-19. The sequencing sample was made of peripheral blood. CDR3 nucleotides: TGTGCCAGTAGTATGATGGCAGGACTTAATTCACCCCTCCACTTT. This codes for CASSMMAGLNSPLHF.